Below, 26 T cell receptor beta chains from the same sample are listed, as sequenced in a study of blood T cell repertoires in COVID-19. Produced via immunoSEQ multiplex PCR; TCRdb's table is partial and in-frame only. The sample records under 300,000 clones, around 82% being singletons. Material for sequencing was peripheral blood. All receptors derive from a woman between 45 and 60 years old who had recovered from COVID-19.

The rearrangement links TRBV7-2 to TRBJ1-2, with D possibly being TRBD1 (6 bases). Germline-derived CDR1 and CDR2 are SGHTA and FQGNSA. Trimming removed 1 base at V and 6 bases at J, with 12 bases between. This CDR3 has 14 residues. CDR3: CASSLGVSGDGYTF. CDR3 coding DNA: TGTGCCAGCAGCTTAGGGGTTTCAGGGGATGGCTACACCTTC.

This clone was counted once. In nucleotides, the CDR3 is TGTGCCAGCACCATTCGGGACGAGCAGTACTTC. Protein product: CASTIRDEQYF. The chain is built from TRBV28 and TRBJ2-7; no firm D call. Trimming removed 7 bases from V and 5 bases from J, with 9 bases in between. CDR3 size: 11 residues. Germline CDR1 MDHEN, CDR2 SYDVKM.

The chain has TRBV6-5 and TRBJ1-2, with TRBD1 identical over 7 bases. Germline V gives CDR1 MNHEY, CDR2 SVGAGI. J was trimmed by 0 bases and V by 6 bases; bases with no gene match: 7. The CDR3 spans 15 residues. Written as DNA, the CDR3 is TGTGCCAGCAGGACAGGGAGTTTTCCTAACTATGGCTACACCTTC. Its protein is CASRTGSFPNYGYTF.

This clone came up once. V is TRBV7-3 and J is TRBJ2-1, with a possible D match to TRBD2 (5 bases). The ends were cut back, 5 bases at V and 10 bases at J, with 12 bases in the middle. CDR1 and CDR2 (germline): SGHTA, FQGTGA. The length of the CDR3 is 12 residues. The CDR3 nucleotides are TGTGCCAGCAGCCTACTAGGCCCCGAGCAGTTCTTC. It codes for CASSLLGPEQFF.

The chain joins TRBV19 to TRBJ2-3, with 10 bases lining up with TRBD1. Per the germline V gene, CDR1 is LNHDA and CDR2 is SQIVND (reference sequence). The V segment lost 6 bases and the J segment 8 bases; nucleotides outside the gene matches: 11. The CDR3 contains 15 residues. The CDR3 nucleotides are TGTGCCAGTAGAACCACCGGGACAGGGGAGGGTACGCAGTATTTT. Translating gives CASRTTGTGEGTQYF.

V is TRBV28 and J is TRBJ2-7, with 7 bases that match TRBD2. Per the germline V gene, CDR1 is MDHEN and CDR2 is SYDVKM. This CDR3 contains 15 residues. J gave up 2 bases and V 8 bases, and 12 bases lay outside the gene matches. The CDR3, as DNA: TGTGCCAGCCATGGAAGCGGGGCCAGGACCTACGAGCAGTACTTC. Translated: CASHGSGARTYEQYF.

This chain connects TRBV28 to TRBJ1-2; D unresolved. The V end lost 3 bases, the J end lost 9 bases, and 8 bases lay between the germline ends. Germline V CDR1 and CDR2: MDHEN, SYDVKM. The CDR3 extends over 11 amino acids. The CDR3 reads CASSFSGSYTF. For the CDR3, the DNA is TGTGCCAGCAGTTTTTCGGGGAGCTACACCTTC.

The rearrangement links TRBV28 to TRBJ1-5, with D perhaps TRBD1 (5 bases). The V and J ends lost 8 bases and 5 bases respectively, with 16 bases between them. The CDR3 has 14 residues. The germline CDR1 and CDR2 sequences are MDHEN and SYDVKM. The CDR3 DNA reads TGTGCCAGCTTCCCGTTGGGGGGATATCAGCCCCAGCATTTT. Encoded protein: CASFPLGGYQPQHF.

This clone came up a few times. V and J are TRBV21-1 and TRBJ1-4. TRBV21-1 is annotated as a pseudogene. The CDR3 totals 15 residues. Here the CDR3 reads CASSKEGEGNEKLFF. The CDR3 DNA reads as TGTGCCAGCAGCAAAGAAGGAGAGGGTAATGAAAAACTGTTTTTT.

CDR3 loop: CSVEEGTDTEAFF. CDR3 nucleotides: TGCAGCGTTGAGGAGGGGACGGACACTGAAGCTTTCTTT. The chain is built from TRBV29-1 and TRBJ1-1; tentative D call: TRBD1 (5 bases). The CDR3 runs 13 residues. Trimming stripped 3 bases from V and 3 bases from J, with 11 bases between. Germline lookup yields CDR1 SQVTM and CDR2 ANQGSEA.

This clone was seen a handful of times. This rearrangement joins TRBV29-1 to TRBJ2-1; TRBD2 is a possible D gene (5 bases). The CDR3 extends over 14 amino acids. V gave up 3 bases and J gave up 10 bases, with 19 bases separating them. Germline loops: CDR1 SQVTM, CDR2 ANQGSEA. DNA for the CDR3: TGCAGCGTTGAGAGGCTAGCCTTCGGTAGCGAGCAGTTCTTC. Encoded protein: CSVERLAFGSEQFF.

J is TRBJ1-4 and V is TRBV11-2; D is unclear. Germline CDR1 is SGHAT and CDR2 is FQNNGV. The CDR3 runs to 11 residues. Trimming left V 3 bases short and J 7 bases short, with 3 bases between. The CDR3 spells CASSFGEKLFF. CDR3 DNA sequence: TGTGCCAGCAGCTTCGGTGAAAAACTGTTTTTT.

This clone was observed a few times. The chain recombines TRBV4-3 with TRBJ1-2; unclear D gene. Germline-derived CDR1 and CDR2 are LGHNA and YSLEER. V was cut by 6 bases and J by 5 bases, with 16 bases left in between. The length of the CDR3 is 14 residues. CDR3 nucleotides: TGCGCCAGCAGTAAAGAGAGGAACGGGTATGGCTACACCTTC. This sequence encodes CASSKERNGYGYTF.

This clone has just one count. The chain's CDR3 is CASSQDQGGNQPQHF. DNA of the CDR3: TGTGCCAGCTCTCAAGACCAGGGGGGCAATCAGCCCCAGCATTTT. The chain is built from TRBV18 and TRBJ1-5; 7 bases fit TRBD1. V was clipped by 6 bases and J by 2 bases; unmatched bases: 7. Germline CDR1 KGHSH, CDR2 LQKENI. This CDR3 has 15 amino acids.

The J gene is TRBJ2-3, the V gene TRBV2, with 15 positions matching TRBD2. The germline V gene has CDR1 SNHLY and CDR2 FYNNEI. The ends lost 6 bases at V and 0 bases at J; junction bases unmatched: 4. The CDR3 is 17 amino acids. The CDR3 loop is CASRGTSGGPSTDTQYF. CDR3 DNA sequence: TGTGCCAGCAGAGGGACTAGCGGGGGGCCTAGCACAGATACGCAGTATTTT. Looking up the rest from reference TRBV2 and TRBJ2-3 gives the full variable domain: EPEVTQTPSHQVTQMGQEVILRCVPISNHLYFYWYRQILGQKVEFLVSFYNNEISEKSEIFDDQFSVERPDGSNFTLKIRSTKLEDSAMYFCASRGTSGGPSTDTQYFGPGTRLTVL.

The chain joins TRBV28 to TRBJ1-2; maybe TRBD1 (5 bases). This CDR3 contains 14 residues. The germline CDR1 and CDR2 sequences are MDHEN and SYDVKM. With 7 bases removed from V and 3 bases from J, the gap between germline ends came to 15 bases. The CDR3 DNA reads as TGTGCCAGCATCCCCGGGGGGGGTGACTATGGCTACACCTTC. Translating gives CASIPGGGDYGYTF.

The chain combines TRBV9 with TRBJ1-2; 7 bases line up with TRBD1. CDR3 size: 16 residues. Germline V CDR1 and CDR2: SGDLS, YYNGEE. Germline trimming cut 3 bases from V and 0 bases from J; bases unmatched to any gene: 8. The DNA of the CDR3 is TGTGCCAGCAGCGCGAACCCACAGGGGACTAACTATGGCTACACCTTC. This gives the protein CASSANPQGTNYGYTF.

This CDR3 is CASSFGGSNEKLFF. CDR3 bases: TGTGCCAGCAGTTTCGGAGGGTCAAATGAAAAACTGTTTTTT. The gene calls are TRBV28 and TRBJ1-4; no firm D call. This CDR3 contains 14 residues. CDR1 and CDR2 from the germline V gene are MDHEN and SYDVKM. The V and J ends lost 3 bases and 5 bases respectively, with 10 bases between them. Full variable domain (rest looked up from reference TRBV28 and TRBJ1-4): DVKVTQSSRYLVKRTGEKVFLECVQDMDHENMFWYRQDPGLGLRLIYFSYDVKMKEKGDIPEGYSVSREKKERFSLILESASTNQTSMYLCASSFGGSNEKLFFGSGTQLSVL.

The DNA for the CDR3 is TGTGCCAGCAGCTTAGTCCCTAGCGGGATGATCACCGGGGAGCTGTTTTTT. This codes for CASSLVPSGMITGELFF. The rearrangement uses TRBV7-7 and TRBJ2-2; 9 bases align to TRBD2. V lost 1 base to trimming and J lost 4 bases; unmatched junction nucleotides: 7. The length of the CDR3 is 17 residues. Germline CDR1 is SSHAT and CDR2 is FNYEAQ (reference sequence). The whole variable domain, remainder taken from reference TRBV7-7 and TRBJ2-2, is GAGVSQSPRYKVTKRGQDVTLRCDPISSHATLYWYQQALGQGPEFLTYFNYEAQPDKSGLPSDRFSAERPEGSISTLTIQRTEQRDSAMYRCASSLVPSGMITGELFFGEGSRLTVL.

Written as DNA, the CDR3 is TGTGCCAGCAGCTCTTCTAGCGGGGCCTACGAGCAGTACTTC. Translation gives CASSSSSGAYEQYF. The chain combines TRBV7-2 with TRBJ2-7; 9 bases match TRBD2. There are 14 residues in the CDR3. Germline V lookup: CDR1 SGHTA, CDR2 FQGNSA. Germline trimming cut 4 bases from V and 2 bases from J; bases unmatched to any gene: 3.

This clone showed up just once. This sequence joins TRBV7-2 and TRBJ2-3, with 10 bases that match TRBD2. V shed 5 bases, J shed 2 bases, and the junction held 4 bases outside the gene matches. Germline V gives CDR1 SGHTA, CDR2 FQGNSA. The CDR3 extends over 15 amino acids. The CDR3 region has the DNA TGTGCCAGCAGCCATCTAGCGGGGGACACAGATACGCAGTATTTT. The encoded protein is CASSHLAGDTDTQYF.

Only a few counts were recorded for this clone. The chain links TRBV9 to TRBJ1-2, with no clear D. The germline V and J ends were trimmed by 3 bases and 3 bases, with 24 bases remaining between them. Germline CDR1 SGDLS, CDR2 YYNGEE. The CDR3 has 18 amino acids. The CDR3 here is CASSARGAGSRWDYGYTF. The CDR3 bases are TGTGCCAGCAGCGCTCGGGGAGCGGGCTCTCGTTGGGACTATGGCTACACCTTC.

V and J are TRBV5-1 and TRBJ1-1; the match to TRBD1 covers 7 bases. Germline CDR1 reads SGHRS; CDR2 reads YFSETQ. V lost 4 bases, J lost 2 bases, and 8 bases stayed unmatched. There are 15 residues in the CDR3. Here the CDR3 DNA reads TGCGCCAGCAGCGACTGGGGGACAGCAAACACTGAAGCTTTCTTT. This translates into CASSDWGTANTEAFF.

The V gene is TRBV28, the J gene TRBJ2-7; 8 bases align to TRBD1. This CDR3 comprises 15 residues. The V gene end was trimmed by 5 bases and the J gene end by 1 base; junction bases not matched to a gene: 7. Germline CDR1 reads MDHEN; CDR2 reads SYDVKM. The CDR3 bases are TGTGCCAGCAGTCCGTGGGGGACAGGTTCCTACGAGCAGTACTTC. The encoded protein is CASSPWGTGSYEQYF.

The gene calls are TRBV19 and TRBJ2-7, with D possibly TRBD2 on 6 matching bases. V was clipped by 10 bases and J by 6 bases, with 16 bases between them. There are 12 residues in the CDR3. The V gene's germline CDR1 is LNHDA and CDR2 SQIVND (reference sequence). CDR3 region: CATGSGGVEQYF. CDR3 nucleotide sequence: TGTGCCACGGGTAGCGGAGGAGTCGAGCAGTACTTC.

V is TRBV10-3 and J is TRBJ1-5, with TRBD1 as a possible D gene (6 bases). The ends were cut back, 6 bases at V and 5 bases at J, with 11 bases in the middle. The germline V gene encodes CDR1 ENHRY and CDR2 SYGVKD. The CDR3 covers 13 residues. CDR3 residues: CAIRGQLDQPQHF. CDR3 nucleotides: TGTGCCATCAGAGGACAGCTCGATCAGCCCCAGCATTTT.